The next 20 T cell receptor beta chains were all read from a single sample in a study of cytomegalovirus exposure and HLA in healthy donors. PCR employed 60 Vbeta and 13 Jbeta primers. The protocol was immunoSEQ multiplex PCR, while the TCRdb copy is restricted to in-frame clones and leaves out a portion. The sample lists about 120,000 clones, around 63% occurring once. The sequencing sample was made of PBMCs. The receptors here all came from a man aged 40-49 years in good health and CMV-seropositive.

The V and J genes are TRBV5-1 and TRBJ2-2; TRBD1 matches at 8 bases. The J segment lost 7 bases and the V segment lost 4 bases, leaving 12 bases of the junction unmatched. The CDR3 has 16 residues. Germline CDR1 reads SGHRS; CDR2 reads YFSETQ. The DNA of the CDR3 is TGCGCCAGCAGCCCTATGGCAGGGGGCGAGAACGGGGAGCTGTTTTTT. It encodes CASSPMAGGENGELFF.

On this clone itself: An end of the junction differs from the germline gene, which may be a read error. The chain carries TRBV7-7 and TRBJ2-1; D is undetermined. The CDR3 length is 13 residues. CDR1 is SSHAT and CDR2 is FNYEAQ in the germline V gene (reference sequence). The DNA of the CDR3 is TGTGCTAGCAGCGCGCGACAAGACAATGAGCAGTTCTTC. It codes for CASSARQDNEQFF.

The chain is built from TRBV28 and TRBJ1-6; D gene unclear. Trimming pared 4 bases from V and 5 bases from J, leaving 12 bases between. Germline assignment: CDR1 MDHEN and CDR2 SYDVKM. The CDR3 contains 15 residues. The CDR3 DNA sequence: TGTGCCAGCAGTTCCGCCCAGGCCGATAATTCACCCCTCCACTTT. Translated, it gives CASSSAQADNSPLHF. Drawing the rest from reference TRBV28 and TRBJ1-6, the complete variable domain is DVKVTQSSRYLVKRTGEKVFLECVQDMDHENMFWYRQDPGLGLRLIYFSYDVKMKEKGDIPEGYSVSREKKERFSLILESASTNQTSMYLCASSSAQADNSPLHFGNGTRLTVT.

V and J are TRBV6-1 and TRBJ1-1; the D is unclear. From germline, CDR1 is MNHNS and CDR2 SASEGT. This CDR3 has 14 residues. The V end was cut by 6 bases, the J end by 0 bases, with 11 bases between. As DNA, the CDR3 is TGTGCCAGCAGAACATTTGAAATGAACACTGAAGCTTTCTTT. Residues: CASRTFEMNTEAFF.

This rearrangement joins TRBV7-8 to TRBJ2-2, with 7 bases identical to TRBD1. Unmatched junction bases numbered 10, after V lost 5 bases and J lost 7 bases. The CDR3 is made up of 15 amino acids. CDR1 is SGHVS, CDR2 FQNEAQ, per germline. In DNA form, the CDR3 reads TGTGCCAGCAGCCTAGACAGGGTCTATGGCGGGGAGCTGTTTTTT. Its translation is CASSLDRVYGGELFF.

The chain carries TRBV5-1 and TRBJ2-1; D not certain. Germline V gives CDR1 SGHRS, CDR2 YFSETQ. Trimming left V 1 base short and J 7 bases short, with 9 bases between. The CDR3 totals 13 residues. This CDR3 reads CASSLPVFNEQFF. The CDR3 region has the DNA TGCGCCAGCAGCTTGCCTGTCTTTAATGAGCAGTTCTTC.

This clone was counted between two and nine times. The chain links TRBV7-8 to TRBJ1-4; possible D gene TRBD1, 6 bases. Between the trimmed V and J ends, which lost 6 bases and 0 bases, there was a span of 11 bases. CDR1 is SGHVS, CDR2 FQNEAQ, per germline. CDR3 length: 15 residues. The CDR3 nucleotides read TGTGCCAGCAGTCGGGAGGGGGCAACTAATGAAAAACTGTTTTTT. Translated, it gives CASSREGATNEKLFF. Full variable domain (outside the CDR3, taken from reference TRBV7-8 and TRBJ1-4): GAGVSQSPRYKVAKRGQDVALRCDPISGHVSLFWYQQALGQGPEFLTYFQNEAQLDKSGLPSDRFFAERPEGSVSTLKIQRTQQEDSAVYLCASSREGATNEKLFFGSGTQLSVL.

Here the CDR3 DNA reads TGTGCCAGCAGTTTGCCTCAGGCTAGCGGGTTTTACGAGCAGTACTTC. Amino acids: CASSLPQASGFYEQYF. The chain has TRBV28 and TRBJ2-7; TRBD2 matches 8 bases. CDR1 and CDR2 from the germline V gene are MDHEN and SYDVKM. This CDR3 has 16 residues. V trimming: 3 bases; J trimming: 4 bases; junction bases outside the gene matches: 11. Combining the CDR3 with reference TRBV28 and TRBJ2-7 gives the whole variable domain DVKVTQSSRYLVKRTGEKVFLECVQDMDHENMFWYRQDPGLGLRLIYFSYDVKMKEKGDIPEGYSVSREKKERFSLILESASTNQTSMYLCASSLPQASGFYEQYFGPGTRLTVT.

The chain couples TRBV5-4 to TRBJ2-2; the D gene is possibly TRBD1 (6 bases). Per the germline V gene, CDR1 is SGHNT and CDR2 is YYREEE (reference sequence). CDR3 length: 17 residues. V lost 4 bases and J lost 6, with 22 bases in between. The CDR3 is CASSNPEMGAGAGELFF. CDR3 DNA: TGTGCCAGCAGCAATCCCGAAATGGGTGCAGGGGCCGGGGAGCTGTTTTTT.

The chain uses TRBV5-4 and TRBJ2-6, with TRBD1 matching over 7 bases. The V gene end was trimmed by 7 bases and the J gene end by 0 bases; junction bases not matched to a gene: 1. The CDR3 is made up of 14 amino acids. Germline assignment: CDR1 SGHNT and CDR2 YYREEE (reference sequence). CDR3 amino acids: CASGTVSGANVLTF. CDR3 in DNA: TGTGCCAGCGGGACAGTCTCTGGGGCCAACGTCCTGACTTTC. Full variable domain (missing parts from reference TRBV5-4 and TRBJ2-6): ETGVTQSPTHLIKTRGQQVTLRCSSQSGHNTVSWYQQALGQGPQFIFQYYREEENGRGNFPPRFSGLQFPNYSSELNVNALELDDSALYLCASGTVSGANVLTFGAGSRLTVL.

This clone has just one count. V and J are TRBV28 and TRBJ1-2; unclear D gene. Per the germline V gene, CDR1 is MDHEN and CDR2 is SYDVKM. The CDR3 runs 13 residues. Between the trimmed V and J ends, which lost 2 bases and 7 bases, there was a span of 11 bases. The CDR3 DNA follows: TGTGCCAGCAGTTTAACCTGGGAGGGTGGCTACACCTTC. Protein product: CASSLTWEGGYTF.

The V gene is TRBV7-2, the J gene TRBJ2-1; 11 positions agree with TRBD2. Germline V gene lookup returns CDR1 SGHTA and CDR2 FQGNSA. V trimming: 5 bases; J trimming: 5 bases; junction bases outside the gene matches: 5. There are 15 residues in the CDR3. The CDR3 loop is CASSPGLAGHNEQFF. CDR3 sequence (DNA): TGTGCCAGCAGCCCAGGACTAGCGGGTCACAATGAGCAGTTCTTC.

The chain couples TRBV7-9 to TRBJ2-2; D possibly corresponds to TRBD1 (5 bases). The V gene's germline CDR1 is SEHNR and CDR2 FQNEAQ (reference sequence). Trimming took off 3 bases at V and 0 bases at J, with 11 bases between the two ends. This CDR3 region has 16 residues. The CDR3 region is CASSFQGTTNTGELFF. CDR3 coding DNA: TGTGCCAGCAGCTTCCAGGGCACTACGAACACCGGGGAGCTGTTTTTT.

In this sample, this clone turned up a few times. This rearrangement joins TRBV9 to TRBJ2-6; 15 bases are shared with TRBD2. V shed 3 bases, J shed 1 base, and the junction held 5 bases outside the gene matches. CDR1 is SGDLS, CDR2 YYNGEE, per germline. This CDR3 contains 19 residues. CDR3 DNA sequence: TGTGCCAGCAGCGAGGGACTAGCGGGGGGCTCATCTGGGGCCAACGTCCTGACTTTC. This codes for CASSEGLAGGSSGANVLTF.

The rearrangement links TRBV19 to TRBJ2-5; 8 positions match TRBD1. V shed 6 bases, J shed 2 bases, and the junction held 11 bases outside the gene matches. The CDR3 length is 16 residues. Germline V CDR1 and CDR2: LNHDA, SQIVND (reference sequence). The CDR3 here is CASRSLTGGLQETQYF. In DNA form, the CDR3 reads TGTGCCAGTAGATCCCTCACAGGGGGGCTTCAAGAGACCCAGTACTTC.

The J gene is TRBJ1-1, the V gene TRBV19, with 8 bases lining up with TRBD1. The CDR3 totals 12 residues. Germline values: CDR1 LNHDA, CDR2 SQIVND (reference sequence). V dropped 5 bases and J dropped 11; count of bases not matched to a gene: 7. The CDR3 spells CASSFSTGEAFF. CDR3 DNA sequence: TGTGCCAGTAGTTTCTCGACAGGGGAGGCTTTCTTT.

The genes are TRBV5-1 and TRBJ2-2; 8 bases agree with TRBD1. Germline values: CDR1 SGHRS, CDR2 YFSETQ. The CDR3 runs to 16 residues. Unmatched junction bases numbered 1, after V lost 0 bases and J lost 0 bases. CDR3 residues: CASSLETGANTGELFF. The DNA for the CDR3 is TGCGCCAGCAGCTTGGAGACAGGGGCGAACACCGGGGAGCTGTTTTTT.

This clone appeared a few times. Other DNA sequences within the sample encode an identical CDR3. The chain combines TRBV28 with TRBJ2-5; 9 bases are shared with TRBD1. The germline CDR1 and CDR2 sequences are MDHEN and SYDVKM. After removal of 5 bases from V and 4 bases from J, the junction contained 5 bases not matched to a gene. The CDR3 totals 14 residues. The CDR3 coding sequence is TGTGCCAGCAGTAGGGGACAGGGTCGAGAGACCCAGTACTTC. It translates to CASSRGQGRETQYF.

The CDR3 coding sequence is TGTGCCAGCAGTTTCGCAACCGGGACAGGGATGGGCTCCTACGAGCAGTACTTC. Its protein product is CASSFATGTGMGSYEQYF. This chain uses TRBV28 with TRBJ2-7, with TRBD1 matching over 9 bases. The CDR3 has 18 amino acids. Germline V gene data show CDR1 as MDHEN and CDR2 as SYDVKM. The V gene end was trimmed by 3 bases and the J gene end by 0 bases; junction bases not matched to a gene: 12. The full variable domain, with the rest looked up from reference TRBV28 and TRBJ2-7, is DVKVTQSSRYLVKRTGEKVFLECVQDMDHENMFWYRQDPGLGLRLIYFSYDVKMKEKGDIPEGYSVSREKKERFSLILESASTNQTSMYLCASSFATGTGMGSYEQYFGPGTRLTVT.

The rearrangement links TRBV25-1 to TRBJ2-1, with 7 bases that match TRBD2. V shed 8 bases, J shed 7 bases, and the junction held 8 bases outside the gene matches. Germline V gene lookup returns CDR1 MGHDK and CDR2 SYGVNS. The CDR3 contains 13 residues. CDR3 coding DNA: TGTGCCAGCTCGCCCCAGGGAGGGAATGAGCAGTTCTTC. Translation gives CASSPQGGNEQFF.